These 3 T cell receptor beta chains were sequenced from one sample in a study of CXCR3-negative and CXCR3-positive naive CD8 T cells. TRB cDNA libraries were made by UMI-labeled 5' RACE. TCRdb re-called the 5' RACE reads; every CDR3 protein appears as one record, without DNA. The table for this sample gives about 6,700 distinct CDR3 sequences. The sequenced material came from naive CXCR3- CD8+ T cells from blood. The subset: CD45RO-CCR7+CD27+CD95- naive CD8+ T cells lacking CXCR3 (TNR3-). These receptors were collected from a human donor in good health. Some clones in this sample may be carry-over from other donors' samples.

V is TRBV2 and J is TRBJ1-2; TCRdb designates TRBD1, a call that cannot be tested without DNA. This CDR3 has 13 residues. The germline gives CDR1 SNHLY, CDR2 FYNNEI. CDR3 region: CASSDGWSLLYTF.

Frequency places this clonotype as medium-sized. The gene calls are TRBV29-1 and TRBJ1-2; TCRdb's D call, TRBD1, is unchecked because there is no DNA. Per germline, CDR1 SQVTM and CDR2 ANQGSEA. This CDR3 region has 13 residues. The CDR3 spells CSVVMTGGTSYTF.

Considering frequency, this clonotype is medium-sized. The chain has TRBV14 and TRBJ1-5; absent DNA, TCRdb's TRBD1 call cannot be checked. CDR3 length: 13 amino acids. Germline-derived CDR1 and CDR2 are SGHDN and FVKESK. The CDR3 region is CASSQDPGAPQHF.